This entry concerns a single T cell receptor beta chain. What it recognizes is unknown. This sample is part of a study of T cells after yellow fever vaccination. Findings and caveats of the study: Once the booster was given, most primary-vaccination clones reappeared, at around 96% for CD4 and 88% for CD8. The bulk population could contribute abundant contaminating clonotypes to FACS-sorted repertoires. By day 5 rather than day 15, the secondary response had peaked, though it was weaker.

TCRdb recomputed calls from the 5' RACE reads with MiXCR, one row per CDR3 protein. The sample shows hundreds of thousands of distinct CDR3 sequences, 7.5% to 9% of them seen only once. Sequencing used PBMCs, obtained on the day of the first yellow fever vaccination. The sequence came from a man between 18 and 29 years old who received the YFV17D yellow fever vaccine.

For the CDR3, the DNA is TGTGCCAGCAGCTTAGGTAGCAGAGGAGGTCAGCCCCAGCATTTT. Protein product: CASSLGSRGGQPQHF. The chain employs TRBV7-9 and TRBJ1-5; D remains unclear. CDR3 length: 15 residues. CDR1 SEHNR and CDR2 FQNEAQ come from the germline V gene (reference sequence). Trimming pared 1 base from V and 6 bases from J, leaving 13 bases between.